This passage covers 14 T cell receptor beta chains from one sample sequenced in a study of CD8 T cells in ankylosing spondylitis. MiXCR, run by TCRdb on the 5' RACE reads, gives a single entry per CDR3 protein. The sample lists around 340,000 distinct CDR3 sequences, roughly 20% occurring once. The sample taken for sequencing was blood, either unsorted or a sorted T cell fraction (not recorded which). All receptors come from a male donor with ankylosing spondylitis or in good health (not recorded which).

This clonotype appeared a few times. This chain links TRBV10-3 with TRBJ2-7; 10 bases are a match to TRBD1. The CDR3 contains 14 residues. In germline, CDR1 is ENHRY, CDR2 SYGVKD. Trimming removed 3 bases from V and 3 bases from J; junction bases left unmatched: 2. CDR3 protein: CAISEGQGDYEQYF. CDR3 coding DNA: TGTGCCATCAGTGAAGGACAGGGGGACTACGAGCAGTACTTC.

V is TRBV3-1 and J is TRBJ2-7; weak D call: TRBD1 (6 bases). V lost 0 bases to trimming and J lost 5 bases, with 14 bases between them. Germline V gene lookup returns CDR1 LGHDT and CDR2 YNNKEL (reference sequence). The CDR3 has 15 amino acids. For the CDR3, the DNA is TGTGCCAGCAGCCAAGATTTTACAGGGAACCACGAGCAGTACTTC. Protein sequence: CASSQDFTGNHEQYF.

This clonotype has only a few counts. This chain joins TRBV28 and TRBJ2-5; D remains unclear. The germline gives CDR1 MDHEN, CDR2 SYDVKM. The V end lost 3 bases, the J end lost 5 bases, and 7 bases lay between the germline ends. The CDR3 has 12 residues. The CDR3 DNA follows: TGTGCCAGCAGTTTTGGTTGGGAGACCCAGTACTTC. Translation: CASSFGWETQYF.

This clonotype has only a few counts. V usage is TRBV7-9 and J usage is TRBJ1-2; D is possibly TRBD1 (5 bases). Trimming took 6 bases from V and 5 from J, leaving 13 bases between them. The length of the CDR3 is 13 residues. CDR1 is SEHNR, CDR2 FQNEAQ, per germline (reference sequence). CDR3 sequence reads: CASRGPKVYGYTF. CDR3 sequence (DNA): TGTGCCAGCAGGGGACCAAAAGTATATGGCTACACCTTC.

This clonotype appeared a few times. The chain is built from TRBV4-1 and TRBJ2-2; D is uncertain. The V gene lost 4 bases and the J gene lost 0 bases, with 6 bases spanning the gap. The length of the CDR3 is 14 residues. Germline V gene lookup returns CDR1 MGHRA and CDR2 YSYEKL. This CDR3 reads CASSLPSNTGELFF. The CDR3 DNA reads TGCGCCAGCAGCCTTCCCTCGAACACCGGGGAGCTGTTTTTT.

The rearrangement links TRBV6-1 to TRBJ2-4, with 7 bases lining up with TRBD2. From germline, CDR1 is MNHNS and CDR2 SASEGT. J was trimmed by 2 bases and V by 0 bases; bases with no gene match: 4. This CDR3 comprises 16 residues. CDR3: CASSEAGEGPKNIQYF. Written as DNA, the CDR3 is TGTGCCAGCAGTGAAGCTGGGGAGGGGCCCAAAAACATTCAGTACTTC.

The chain links TRBV20-1 to TRBJ2-2; D tentatively fits TRBD1 or TRBD2 (6 bases each). Germline-derived CDR1 and CDR2 are DFQATT and SNEGSKA (reference sequence). The CDR3 contains 13 residues. Trimming pared 5 bases from V and 5 bases from J, leaving 12 bases between. Here the CDR3 DNA reads TGCAGTGCTTTAAGGAGGGGGACCGGGGAGCTGTTTTTT. It codes for CSALRRGTGELFF.

This clonotype occurred a few times. The chain is built from TRBV27 and TRBJ2-7, with 10 bases lining up with TRBD1. V was clipped by 8 bases and J by 2 bases; unmatched bases: 9. This CDR3 comprises 15 residues. The germline V gene has CDR1 MNHEY and CDR2 SMNVEV (reference sequence). The CDR3 region is CASQSGTGVTYEQYF. The CDR3 DNA follows: TGTGCCAGCCAATCCGGGACAGGGGTGACCTACGAGCAGTACTTC.

This chain joins TRBV10-3 and TRBJ2-7; no clear D gene. The V and J ends lost 8 bases and 5 bases respectively, with 13 bases between them. The CDR3 is 12 amino acids. Looked up from germline, CDR1 is ENHRY and CDR2 is SYGVKD. In DNA form, the CDR3 reads TGTGCCATCGCGAAAGGCCCCCACGAGCAGTACTTC. Its protein product is CAIAKGPHEQYF.

The table lists this clonotype with a few counts. The genes are TRBV5-1 and TRBJ2-2; 8 positions agree with TRBD2. V trimming: 1 base; J trimming: 4 bases; junction bases outside the gene matches: 6. The CDR3 has 16 amino acids. Germline-derived CDR1 and CDR2 are SGHRS and YFSETQ. CDR3 residues: CASSLRGLDLTGELFF. For the CDR3, the DNA is TGCGCCAGCAGCTTGAGGGGACTAGATCTCACCGGGGAGCTGTTTTTT. The full variable domain, in which reference TRBV5-1 and TRBJ2-2 provide the parts outside the CDR3, is KAGVTQTPRYLIKTRGQQVTLSCSPISGHRSVSWYQQTPGQGLQFLFEYFSETQRNKGNFPGRFSGRQFSNSRSEMNVSTLELGDSALYLCASSLRGLDLTGELFFGEGSRLTVL.

The J gene is TRBJ2-5, the V gene TRBV15; tentative D call: TRBD1 (8 bases). Germline V lookup: CDR1 LNHNV, CDR2 YYDKDF (reference sequence). With 6 bases removed from V and 5 bases from J, the gap between germline ends came to 19 bases. The CDR3 is 15 residues long. The DNA of the CDR3 is TGTGCCACCAGGGAAAGAGACAGGGGAGGGGAGACCCAGTACTTC. This gives the protein CATRERDRGGETQYF. Full variable domain (rest looked up from reference TRBV15 and TRBJ2-5): DAMVIQNPRYQVTQFGKPVTLSCSQTLNHNVMYWYQQKSSQAPKLLFHYYDKDFNNEADTPDNFQSRRPNTSFCFLDIRSPGLGDTAMYLCATRERDRGGETQYFGPGTRLLVL.

This clonotype was detected ten times or more. V usage is TRBV12-3 or TRBV12-4 and J usage is TRBJ2-2; D gene unclear. CDR3 size: 13 residues. Trimming pared 6 bases from V and 2 bases from J, leaving 7 bases between. CDR3 region: CASRFENTGELFF. CDR3 DNA sequence: TGTGCCAGCAGGTTTGAAAACACCGGGGAGCTGTTTTTT.

The chain is built from TRBV29-1 and TRBJ1-4; unclear D gene. CDR1 is SQVTM, CDR2 ANQGSEA, per germline. This CDR3 region has 13 residues. V was pared by 4 bases and J by 4 bases, with 10 bases between. The CDR3: CSVGRNSNEKLFF. DNA of the CDR3: TGCAGCGTTGGACGGAATAGTAATGAAAAACTGTTTTTT.

The chain is built from TRBV20-1 and TRBJ2-3; no firm D call. Germline CDR1 is DFQATT and CDR2 is SNEGSKA (reference sequence). CDR3 length: 15 amino acids. Trimming took 3 bases from V and 2 from J, leaving 15 bases between them. The CDR3 region has the DNA TGCAGTGCTAGGGGCCGAACTGGGCCCACAGATACGCAGTATTTT. Translating it yields CSARGRTGPTDTQYF.